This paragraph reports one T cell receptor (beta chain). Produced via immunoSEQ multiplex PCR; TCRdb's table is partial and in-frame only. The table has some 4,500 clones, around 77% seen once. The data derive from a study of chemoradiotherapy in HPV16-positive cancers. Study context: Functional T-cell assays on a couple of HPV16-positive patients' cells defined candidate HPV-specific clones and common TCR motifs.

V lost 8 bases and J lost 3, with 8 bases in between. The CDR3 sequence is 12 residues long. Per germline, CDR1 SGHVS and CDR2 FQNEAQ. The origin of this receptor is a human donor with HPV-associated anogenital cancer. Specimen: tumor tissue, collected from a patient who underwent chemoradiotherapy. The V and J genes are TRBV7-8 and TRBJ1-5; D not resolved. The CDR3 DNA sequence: TGTGCCAGCGGCTCCTACAATCAGCCCCAGCATTTT. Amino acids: CASGSYNQPQHF. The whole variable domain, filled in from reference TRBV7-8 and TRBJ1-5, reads GAGVSQSPRYKVAKRGQDVALRCDPISGHVSLFWYQQALGQGPEFLTYFQNEAQLDKSGLPSDRFFAERPEGSVSTLKIQRTQQEDSAVYLCASGSYNQPQHFGDGTRLSIL.